The 30 T cell receptor beta chains below were found in one sample sequenced in a study of T cells after yellow fever vaccination. TCRdb recomputed calls from the 5' RACE reads with MiXCR, one row per CDR3 protein. The data contain 300,000 to 400,000 distinct CDR3 sequences, over 5% of them singletons. The specimen was PBMCs, collected 5 days after the yellow fever booster vaccination. The receptors come from a man younger than 45 who received the YFV17D yellow fever vaccine.

The V call is TRBV20-1, the J call TRBJ2-5; no firm D call. Trimming took 0 bases from V and 4 from J, leaving 15 bases between them. CDR3 length: 15 amino acids. The germline V gene has CDR1 DFQATT and CDR2 SNEGSKA (reference sequence). Here the CDR3 DNA reads TGCAGTGCTAGAGATCTCAGCCTCTGGTCAGAGACCCAGTACTTC. It specifies CSARDLSLWSETQYF.

In this sample, this clonotype turned up a few times. This rearrangement joins TRBV30 to TRBJ2-2, with a tentative D call TRBD2 (6 bases). The CDR3 has 13 residues. The germline CDR1 and CDR2 sequences are GTSNPN and SVGIG (reference sequence). V lost 4 bases, J lost 4 bases, and 10 bases lay in between. Here the CDR3 DNA reads TGTGCCTGGACCTGGAGGGGCACCGGGGAGCTGTTTTTT. Its protein product is CAWTWRGTGELFF.

This clonotype was seen repeatedly, ten times or more. The chain employs TRBV5-6 and TRBJ2-7, with TRBD1 as a possible D gene (6 bases). The V end was cut by 4 bases, the J end by 4 bases, with 21 bases between. Germline lookup yields CDR1 SGHDT and CDR2 YYEEEE. The CDR3 contains 16 residues. Here the CDR3 DNA reads TGTGCCAGCAGCAGCCACAGGGCCGAGCGCAAGTACGAGCAGTACTTC. It translates to CASSSHRAERKYEQYF. Drawing the rest from reference TRBV5-6 and TRBJ2-7, the complete variable domain is DAGVTQSPTHLIKTRGQQVTLRCSPKSGHDTVSWYQQALGQGPQFIFQYYEEEERQRGNFPDRFSGHQFPNYSSELNVNALLLGDSALYLCASSSHRAERKYEQYFGPGTRLTVT.

V is TRBV14 and J is TRBJ2-1; D is ambiguous. Deletions cut 0 bases from V and 0 bases from J, with 9 bases between. The CDR3 spans 16 residues. Looked up from germline, CDR1 is SGHDN and CDR2 is FVKESK. CDR3 bases: TGTGCCAGCAGCCAAGATCTCTCGAGCTCCTACAATGAGCAGTTCTTC. Residues: CASSQDLSSSYNEQFF.

This clonotype came up many times. The rearrangement joins TRBV6-4 to TRBJ2-1; TRBD2 aligns across 10 bases. The CDR3 extends over 16 amino acids. J was trimmed by 10 bases and V by 0 bases; bases with no gene match: 9. Germline CDR1 is MRHNA and CDR2 is SNTAGT. The DNA of the CDR3 is TGTGCCAGCAGTGACTCGACTAGCGGGTACATTGGGGAGCAGTTCTTC. This encodes CASSDSTSGYIGEQFF.

The chain has TRBV7-2 and TRBJ2-6; TRBD1 is a possible D gene (6 bases). CDR1 SGHTA and CDR2 FQGNSA come from the germline V gene. Trimming removed 1 base at V and 4 bases at J, with 11 bases between. The CDR3 totals 16 residues. The chain's CDR3 is CASSLDKGVGANVLTF. The CDR3 DNA reads TGTGCCAGCAGCTTAGATAAGGGGGTGGGGGCCAACGTCCTGACTTTC.

Ten or more counts support this clonotype. J is TRBJ2-1 and V is TRBV7-2; tentative D call: TRBD2 (6 bases). This CDR3 comprises 11 residues. Trimming removed 1 base from V and 13 bases from J, with 8 bases in between. The germline CDR1 and CDR2 sequences are SGHTA and FQGNSA. The chain's CDR3 is CASSLELAQFF. The CDR3 region has the DNA TGTGCCAGCAGCTTAGAACTAGCCCAGTTCTTC.

This clonotype was recorded a few times. The rearrangement uses TRBV7-9 and TRBJ1-2; D might be TRBD1 (6 bases). There are 14 residues in the CDR3. Germline values: CDR1 SEHNR, CDR2 FQNEAQ (reference sequence). Trimming left V 7 bases short and J 4 bases short, with 16 bases between. DNA of the CDR3: TGTGCCAGCACCCCGGAAGGGGGGGCCTATGGCTACACCTTC. Amino acids: CASTPEGGAYGYTF.

This clonotype was counted a few times. The chain joins TRBV7-3 to TRBJ2-2; D ambiguous. V shed 2 bases and J shed 0 bases, with 10 bases lying between them. Per the germline V gene, CDR1 is SGHTA and CDR2 is FQGTGA. This CDR3 is built from 16 residues. The CDR3 nucleotides are TGTGCCAGCAGCTTACGGTCGGTAGCGAACACCGGGGAGCTGTTTTTT. Its translation is CASSLRSVANTGELFF.

At least ten counts were recorded for this clonotype. The V gene is TRBV10-3, the J gene TRBJ2-1, with 7 bases that match TRBD1. The V gene end was trimmed by 3 bases and the J gene end by 7 bases; junction bases not matched to a gene: 15. The CDR3 is 17 amino acids. Looked up from germline, CDR1 is ENHRY and CDR2 is SYGVKD. For the CDR3, the DNA is TGTGCCATCAGTGACCCATTACAGGGGATAAGGGGGAATGAGCAGTTCTTC. It translates to CAISDPLQGIRGNEQFF.

This clonotype was picked up many times. The chain has TRBV7-9 and TRBJ2-2; no clear D. CDR3 length equals 13 residues. CDR1 and CDR2 from the germline V gene are SEHNR and FQNEAQ (reference sequence). Deletions cut 3 bases from V and 0 bases from J, with 2 bases between. As DNA, the CDR3 is TGTGCCAGCAGCTTGTCGAACACCGGGGAGCTGTTTTTT. Protein product: CASSLSNTGELFF.

About this clonotype itself: A much bigger clone sits one base away, suggesting this may be a read error. The rearrangement links TRBV3-1 to TRBJ2-5, with D perhaps TRBD2 (6 bases). Germline CDR1 and CDR2: LGHDT and YNNKEL (reference sequence). CDR3 length equals 15 residues. For the CDR3, the DNA is TGTGCCTGCAGCCAAGATCGACAGCGGGAAGAGACCCAGTACTTC. It encodes CACSQDRQREETQYF.

This clonotype occurred many times. The chain has TRBV12-3 or TRBV12-4 and TRBJ2-5; D is possibly TRBD1 (6 bases). Between the trimmed V and J ends, which lost 6 bases and 1 base, there was a span of 12 bases. This CDR3 region has 14 residues. CDR3 nucleotide sequence: TGTGCCAGCAGCCAAAGGGGGTCCCAAGAGACCCAGTACTTC. This sequence encodes CASSQRGSQETQYF.

The V call is TRBV4-3, the J call TRBJ2-3; possibly TRBD1 for D (5 bases). Trimming shortened V by 7 bases and J by 0 bases, and 14 bases separated the two germline ends. The CDR3 runs 15 residues. CDR1 is LGHNA and CDR2 is YSLEER in the germline V gene. This CDR3 is CASKIWGYSTDTQYF. For the CDR3, the DNA is TGCGCCAGCAAAATCTGGGGCTATAGCACAGATACGCAGTATTTT.

This clonotype showed up just a few times. The chain employs TRBV6-2 or TRBV6-3 and TRBJ2-3; D assignment may be TRBD1 or TRBD2 (5 bases each). Germline CDR1 reads MNHEY; CDR2 reads SVGEGT. The CDR3 consists of 17 residues. The V end lost 6 bases, the J end lost 4 bases, and 23 bases lay between the germline ends. DNA for the CDR3: TGTGCCAGCAGCAGACCCACGGGGACCTTCCTAGCAGATACGCAGTATTTT. Amino acids: CASSRPTGTFLADTQYF.

The chain links TRBV19 to TRBJ2-7; TRBD1 agrees at 8 bases. The CDR3 runs to 13 residues. V trimming: 5 bases; J trimming: 2 bases; junction bases outside the gene matches: 2. CDR1 is LNHDA and CDR2 is SQIVND in the germline V gene (reference sequence). The DNA for the CDR3 is TGTGCCAGTAGTCGGACAGGGCCCTACGAGCAGTACTTC. It specifies CASSRTGPYEQYF.

This clonotype was recorded once. One junction end disagrees with the germline gene, perhaps due to a read error. The chain employs TRBV20-1 and TRBJ2-1; D gene uncertain. CDR1 is DFQATT and CDR2 is SNEGSKA in the germline V gene (reference sequence). The CDR3 is 13 residues long. In DNA, the CDR3 is TGCAGTGCATTGACAACGGATTACAATGAGCTGTTCTTC. Its protein product is CSALTTDYNELFF.

The chain joins TRBV6-2 or TRBV6-3 to TRBJ2-7; no definite D call. Looked up from germline, CDR1 is MNHEY and CDR2 is SVGEGT. V lost 6 bases and J lost 3, with 6 bases in between. The CDR3 has 11 amino acids. DNA for the CDR3: TGTGCCAGCAGAGAATACTACGAGCAGTACTTC. Its translation is CASREYYEQYF.

This clonotype showed up many times. The V gene is TRBV5-1, the J gene TRBJ2-2, with D perhaps matching TRBD2 (5 bases). The V gene lost 4 bases and the J gene lost 5 bases, with 12 bases spanning the gap. The CDR3 has 14 amino acids. CDR1 and CDR2 (germline): SGHRS, YFSETQ. The DNA of the CDR3 is TGCGCCAGCAGCCTAGCCCCGGCGACCGGGGAGCTGTTTTTT. Protein: CASSLAPATGELFF.

The chain uses TRBV19 and TRBJ2-7; 9 bases are shared with TRBD2. This CDR3 is built from 14 residues. J was trimmed by 4 bases and V by 3 bases; bases with no gene match: 4. Germline V lookup: CDR1 LNHDA, CDR2 SQIVND (reference sequence). The CDR3 region is CASSMGGRGYEQYF. For the CDR3, the DNA is TGTGCCAGTAGTATGGGCGGGAGGGGATACGAGCAGTACTTC.

The V call is TRBV29-1, the J call TRBJ1-2; no firm D call. This CDR3 has 14 amino acids. Between the trimmed V and J ends, which lost 0 bases and 0 bases, there was a span of 8 bases. Germline loops: CDR1 SQVTM, CDR2 ANQGSEA. Here the CDR3 DNA reads TGCAGCGTTGAAGATACAAGGGCTAACTATGGCTACACCTTC. Its protein is CSVEDTRANYGYTF.

The table lists this clonotype with many counts. The gene calls are TRBV27 and TRBJ2-3; TRBD2 is a possible D gene (6 bases). Germline V gene lookup returns CDR1 MNHEY and CDR2 SMNVEV (reference sequence). This CDR3 comprises 14 residues. Trimming cost V 5 bases and J 2 bases, with 11 bases left between them. DNA of the CDR3: TGTGCCAGCAGTCAGGAGCGGGTCACAGATACGCAGTATTTT. It translates to CASSQERVTDTQYF.

J is TRBJ2-2 and V is TRBV15; D is ambiguous. V lost 6 bases and J 1 base, leaving 15 bases between the germline ends. Germline V CDR1 and CDR2: LNHNV, YYDKDF (reference sequence). This CDR3 contains 16 residues. The CDR3 nucleotides are TGTGCCACCAGGAACCCAGGTCAAGGGAACACCGGGGAGCTGTTTTTT. As protein: CATRNPGQGNTGELFF.

Only a few counts were recorded for this clonotype. The DNA of the CDR3 is TGTGCCAGCAGCTTATTTTCAACCTCTCGTGGTTACAATGAGCAGTTCTTC. Protein: CASSLFSTSRGYNEQFF. V and J are TRBV11-2 and TRBJ2-1; D unresolved. CDR1 and CDR2 from the germline V gene are SGHAT and FQNNGV. The CDR3 sequence is 17 residues long. V lost 2 bases to trimming and J lost 4 bases, with 18 bases between them.

This clonotype was seen a few times. This rearrangement joins TRBV29-1 to TRBJ2-2, with D hard to call. The CDR3 runs to 15 residues. Trimming took off 0 bases at V and 4 bases at J, with 12 bases between the two ends. In germline, CDR1 is SQVTM, CDR2 ANQGSEA. The CDR3 here is CSVEDPTRGTGELFF. The CDR3 bases are TGCAGCGTTGAAGATCCAACCCGAGGCACCGGGGAGCTGTTTTTT.

This clonotype was observed many times. V gene TRBV11-2 combines with J gene TRBJ2-1; 12 positions agree with TRBD2. Trimming cost V 5 bases and J 9 bases; bases outside gene matches: 8. The V gene's germline CDR1 is SGHAT and CDR2 FQNNGV. The CDR3 has 15 residues. CDR3 bases: TGTGCCAGCAGCCCCCGACTAGCGGGAGAAACTGAGCAGTTCTTC. Protein: CASSPRLAGETEQFF.

At least ten counts were recorded for this clonotype. This rearrangement joins TRBV7-3 to TRBJ2-3, with 7 bases fitting TRBD2. The V gene's germline CDR1 is SGHTA and CDR2 FQGTGA. Trimming cost V 1 base and J 5 bases; bases outside gene matches: 6. The CDR3 covers 15 residues. The CDR3 DNA follows: TGTGCCAGCAGCTTAAATGGCGGGAGCGGAGATACGCAGTATTTT. Translating gives CASSLNGGSGDTQYF.

This sequence joins TRBV6-5 and TRBJ2-1; 9 bases agree with TRBD2. CDR1 is MNHEY and CDR2 is SVGAGI in the germline V gene. Trimming cost V 2 bases and J 10 bases; bases outside gene matches: 12. The CDR3 consists of 16 residues. The CDR3 DNA is TGTGCCAGCAGTTACGGAGGTCCTAGCGGGAACGGAGAGCAGTTCTTC. It translates to CASSYGGPSGNGEQFF.

V is TRBV20-1 and J is TRBJ2-2; D may be TRBD2 (6 bases). V shed 0 bases and J shed 2 bases, with 13 bases lying between them. The CDR3 runs 16 residues. Germline loops: CDR1 DFQATT, CDR2 SNEGSKA (reference sequence). The chain's CDR3 is CSARDLGGTNTGELFF. The DNA for the CDR3 is TGCAGTGCTAGAGATCTGGGCGGGACTAACACCGGGGAGCTGTTTTTT.

This clonotype was picked up a small number of times. The gene calls are TRBV6-1 and TRBJ2-5; possibly TRBD1 for D (6 bases). CDR3 length equals 13 residues. CDR1 is MNHNS and CDR2 is SASEGT in the germline V gene. V was shortened by 5 bases and J by 4 bases, with 11 bases between the two germline ends. This chain's CDR3 is CASSPGVGETQYF. The CDR3 nucleotides read TGTGCCAGCAGTCCAGGGGTGGGAGAGACCCAGTACTTC.